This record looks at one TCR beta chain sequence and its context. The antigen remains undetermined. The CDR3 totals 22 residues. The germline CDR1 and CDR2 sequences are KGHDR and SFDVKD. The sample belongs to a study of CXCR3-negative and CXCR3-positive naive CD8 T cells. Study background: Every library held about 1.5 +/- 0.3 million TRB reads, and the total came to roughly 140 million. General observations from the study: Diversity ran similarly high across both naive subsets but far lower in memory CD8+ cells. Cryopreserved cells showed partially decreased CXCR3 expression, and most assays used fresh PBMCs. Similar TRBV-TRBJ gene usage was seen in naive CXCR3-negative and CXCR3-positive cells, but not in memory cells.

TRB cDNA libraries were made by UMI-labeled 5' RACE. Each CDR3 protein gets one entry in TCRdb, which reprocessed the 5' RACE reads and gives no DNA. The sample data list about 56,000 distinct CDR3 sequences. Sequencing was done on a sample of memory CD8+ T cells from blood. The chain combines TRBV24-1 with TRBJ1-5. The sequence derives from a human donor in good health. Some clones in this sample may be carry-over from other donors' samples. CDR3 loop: CATSDLKYFLTLGTTKRQPQHF.